The clone carrying this T cell receptor (beta chain) was counted many times. The antigen is undetermined. V gave up 5 bases and J gave up 5 bases; unmatched junction bases: 5. CDR1 SGHAT and CDR2 FQNNGV come from the germline V gene. The CDR3 has 13 amino acids. The data originate from a study of regulatory T cells in long-lasting Graves disease. General study findings and limits: Segments TRBV28, TRBJ1-2 and TRBJ2-5 showed preferential usage in persistent disease. Because few samples were included, accuracy may have been lower.

Arm-PCR of CDR3 regions with iRepertoire HTBI primers generated TCR beta libraries. TCRdb called the multiplex PCR reads again in MiXCR, with one record for every CDR3 protein. The repertoire has roughly 560,000 distinct CDR3 sequences, around 12% of them found once; the top ten carry more than 8%. Time point reported: newly diagnosed GD, antithyroid drugs for less than 3 months. The authors made the TCR library using RNA they extracted from PBMCs. The data were also submitted as part of a second study, on T cells in Graves' hyperthyroidism and ophthalmopathy. From that paper: Each patient was aged 18 to 65 and had newly diagnosed hyperthyroidism of under 2 months' duration. TCR CDR3 regions were first amplified by RT-PCR with HTBI primers.

Specimen: peripheral blood mononuclear cells (PBMCs), collected at new diagnosis, from a patient treated with antithyroid drugs. This receptor was taken from a woman aged 25-40 years with Graves disease. The chain carries TRBV11-2 and TRBJ2-5, with 7 bases lining up with TRBD1. CDR3 coding DNA: TGTGCCAGCAGCCCCACAGGGGCGGAGACCCAGTACTTC. This sequence encodes CASSPTGAETQYF.